This TCR beta chain is drawn from a study of T cell repertoires in cytomegalovirus infection. Across the study: The public TCR beta signatures pointed to both CMV infection and matching HLA type. Findings and caveats of the study: What dominated the ex vivo response were HLA-C-restricted CMV-specific TCR beta clonotypes. CMV carriers with the relevant HLA were identified by cumulative public TCR beta family frequency.

TCRdb fed the reads into MiXCR, producing one record per CDR3 protein. The sample has about 900,000 distinct CDR3 sequences, roughly 31% seen once. V gave up 4 bases and J gave up 0 bases, with 15 bases separating them. The germline gives CDR1 SQVTM, CDR2 ANQGSEA. The CDR3 length is 15 residues. This clonotype was observed a few times. No antigen is known for it. The chain couples TRBV29-1 to TRBJ1-2, with D maybe TRBD1 (5 bases). The specimen comprised cultured CD8+ T cells from PBMCs, sampled from culture after CMV antigen stimulation. The source is a human donor in good health (CMV status not recorded). Some clones in this sample may be carry-over from other donors' samples. Here the CDR3 DNA reads TGCAGCGTTGGGGGGACTCAAAGCCCTAACTATGGCTACACCTTC. It encodes CSVGGTQSPNYGYTF.